A few counts support the clone carrying this T cell receptor (beta chain). Its antigen is still unknown. The CDR3 covers 13 residues. V shed 5 bases, J shed 2 bases, and the junction held 0 bases outside the gene matches. Germline assignment: CDR1 MNHNY and CDR2 SVGAGI (reference sequence). Study-wide results and caveats: The larger cohort examined one V-J beta rearrangement, not whole repertoires.

Semi-nested PCR with Nested Universal Primer A followed constant-region reverse priming of full-length variable regions. TCRdb itself ran the 5' RACE reads through MiXCR, one entry per CDR3 protein. Of tens of thousands of distinct CDR3 sequences listed, around 28% were seen once; the top ten hold 3.2%. Material for sequencing was tumor-infiltrating memory CD4+ T cells sorted from the breast tumor. Subset meaning: memory CD4+ T cells, CD4+CD45RO+CD25-. V and J are TRBV6-6 and TRBJ1-5, with 7 bases fitting TRBD1. The receptor's source is a female donor with breast cancer. The CDR3 protein is CASSDRGNQPQHF. Written as DNA, the CDR3 is TGTGCCAGCAGTGACAGGGGCAATCAGCCCCAGCATTTT.